This is a list of T cell receptor beta chains from one sample in a study of T cell responses to AZD1222 COVID-19 vaccine. Assay: immunoSEQ multiplex PCR; the TCRdb copy retains only in-frame clones and omits some. The table lists roughly 50,000 clones, 87% of them singletons, with 3% to 4.5% in the top ten. Here the sequenced sample was peripheral blood, taken on day 0 of AZD1222 vaccination. The receptors were sampled from an adult in good health. CDR3s include the opening cysteine and the closing phenylalanine or tryptophan. Fields, in order: D gene, J gene, clone size, V gene, CDR3 DNA, CDR3 protein. D genes are given only for firm matches. Clone size is shown for a subset of rows, as once, few, many or a class of expanded clone.

>NA|TRBJ2-2|NA|TRBV6-6
TGTGCCAGCAGTCGAAAGGGACTGACAAACACCGGGGAGCTGTTTTTT
CASSRKGLTNTGELFF
>NA|TRBJ2-5|NA|TRBV18
TGTGCCAGCTCACGAGAGGCGGGGACCCAGTACTTC
CASSREAGTQYF
>NA|TRBJ1-1|NA|TRBV7-8
TGTGCCAGCAGCTTAGGCCAAGGACTGAACACTGAAGCTTTCTTT
CASSLGQGLNTEAFF
>NA|TRBJ2-7|NA|TRBV7-9
TGTGCCAGCAGCTTGACGGCAGAAGAGGAGCAGTACTTC
CASSLTAEEEQYF
>TRBD1|TRBJ1-6|NA|TRBV6-6
TGTGCCAGCAATGTACAGGGGGGAACCTATAATTCACCCCTCCACTTT
CASNVQGGTYNSPLHF
>TRBD1|TRBJ1-6|NA|TRBV10-1
TGCGCCAGCAGTCCCGGACAGGGACGGAATTCACCCCTCCACTTT
CASSPGQGRNSPLHF
>TRBD1|TRBJ1-2|NA|TRBV6-2/TRBV6-3
TGTGCCAGCAGTTGGGACCCCGGGACAGGGTTGGATGGCTACACCTTC
CASSWDPGTGLDGYTF
>NA|TRBJ1-4|NA|TRBV6-6
TGTGCCAGCAGTTACTGGGGAAGGGACCCTAATGAAAAACTGTTTTTT
CASSYWGRDPNEKLFF
>NA|TRBJ1-6|few|TRBV4-3
TGCGCCAGCAGCCGAGAGGGTGGGGATTCACCCCTCCACTTT
CASSREGGDSPLHF
>TRBD1|TRBJ2-7|NA|TRBV28
TGTGCCAGCAGACAAACAGGGGGCATAAGCGAGCAGTACTTC
CASRQTGGISEQYF
>NA|TRBJ2-5|NA|TRBV12-5
TGTGCTAGTGGTTTGGCGTGGGAGACCCAGTACTTC
CASGLAWETQYF
>NA|TRBJ2-3|NA|TRBV9
TGTGCCAGCATGACGGTGGCGAGCACAGATACGCAGTATTTT
CASMTVASTDTQYF
>TRBD1|TRBJ2-7|few|TRBV11-3
TGTGCCAGCAGCTTAGGGGGGACAGGGGGCCACGAGCAGTACTTC
CASSLGGTGGHEQYF
>NA|TRBJ2-1|NA|TRBV3-1/TRBV3-2
TGTGCCAGCAGCTTCGGCTACAATGAGCAGTTCTTC
CASSFGYNEQFF
>TRBD1|TRBJ1-1|NA|TRBV19
TGTGCCAGTAGTATAGGGGTGGGACAGCCCTTTGAAGCTTTCTTT
CASSIGVGQPFEAFF
>NA|TRBJ2-7|NA|TRBV29-1
TGCAGCGCAGGGAGAAATGGCTACGAGCAGTACTTC
CSAGRNGYEQYF
>TRBD1|TRBJ2-7|NA|TRBV3-1/TRBV3-2
TGTGCCAGCAGCCGGGACAGGGGGTGGTACGAGCAGTACTTC
CASSRDRGWYEQYF
>NA|TRBJ2-2|NA|TRBV2
TGTGCCAGCACCCTAGGGGAAGCCGGGGAGCTGTTTTTT
CASTLGEAGELFF
>NA|TRBJ2-7|NA|TRBV5-1
TGCGCCAGCAGCGGGGGACCGGGACAAGTCTACGAGCAGTACTTC
CASSGGPGQVYEQYF
>TRBD2|TRBJ2-1|NA|TRBV6-5
TGTGCCAGCAGCCGGGATGCGGGGGGGCTGCAGTTCTTC
CASSRDAGGLQFF
>NA|TRBJ1-1|NA|TRBV24-1
TGTGCCACCAGTGACACCAGGGCAAGGGGGGTTACTGAAGCTTTCTTT
CATSDTRARGVTEAFF
>TRBD1|TRBJ1-4|once|TRBV5-1
TGCGCCAGCAGCCAGGGACAGACCTCAACTAATGAAAAACTGTTTTTT
CASSQGQTSTNEKLFF
>NA|TRBJ2-7|once|TRBV27
TGTGCCAGCAGTTCGGAGGGGGCTGGCACCTACGAGCAGTACTTC
CASSSEGAGTYEQYF
>NA|TRBJ2-1|once|TRBV29-1
TGCAGCGTTGGCGAGACCGTACCTAAGTTCTTC
CSVGETVPKFF
>NA|TRBJ2-3|NA|TRBV27
TGTGCCAGCAGTACCACAGATACGCAGTATTTT
CASSTTDTQYF
>TRBD1|TRBJ2-7|NA|TRBV5-4
TGTGCCAGCAGCTCGGACAGGAGCTCCTACGAGCAGTACTTC
CASSSDRSSYEQYF
>TRBD2|TRBJ2-7|NA|TRBV27
TGTGCCACCTCAAGGGGGCTAGCGGGGGGTGCGAAGAACGAGCAGTACTTC
CATSRGLAGGAKNEQYF
>NA|TRBJ1-6|NA|TRBV3-1/TRBV3-2
TGTGCCAGCAGCCAAGTTCACGGGGGCTATAATTCACCCCTCCACTTT
CASSQVHGGYNSPLHF
>TRBD1|TRBJ2-1|NA|TRBV5-1
TGCGCCAGCAGCTCAGGGGGCCCCTACAATGAGCAGTTCTTC
CASSSGGPYNEQFF
>TRBD1|TRBJ2-6|NA|TRBV5-5
TGTGCCAGCAGCTTCCAGGGGGCTGGGGCCAACGTCCTGACTTTC
CASSFQGAGANVLTF
>NA|TRBJ1-1|NA|TRBV18
TGTGCCAGCTCACCCTCCCTGGCGAGGAACACTGAAGCTTTCTTT
CASSPSLARNTEAFF
>NA|TRBJ1-6|once|TRBV19
TGTGCCAGCAGCCCAGCAGGGGATAATTCACCCCTCCACTTT
CASSPAGDNSPLHF
>TRBD1|TRBJ1-5|few|TRBV6-2/TRBV6-3
TGTGCCAGCAGCCCTCTACAGGGGCCGGGCAATCAGCCCCAGCATTTT
CASSPLQGPGNQPQHF
>TRBD1|TRBJ1-2|NA|TRBV11-2
TGTGCCAGCAGCTTAGGTCGGCAGGGGGCCCCAGATGGCTACACCTTC
CASSLGRQGAPDGYTF
>NA|TRBJ2-6|once|TRBV7-8
TGTGCCAGCAGCCCCCTATCTGGGGCCAACGTCCTGACTTTC
CASSPLSGANVLTF
>NA|TRBJ2-7|NA|TRBV28
TGTGCCAGCAGTTTAGGGGCGGCTAGCTCCTACGAGCAGTACTTC
CASSLGAASSYEQYF
>NA|TRBJ1-5|few|TRBV23-1
TGCGCCAGCAGGTGGGGGTATCAGCCCCAGCATTTT
CASRWGYQPQHF
>TRBD2|TRBJ2-3|NA|TRBV10-2
TGCGCCAGCAGTGCTCCCGGGACTAGCTACACAGATACGCAGTATTTT
CASSAPGTSYTDTQYF
>NA|TRBJ1-2|NA|TRBV12-3/TRBV12-4
TGTGCCAGCAGCATACAAGGCTTAGGCGGCTACACCTTC
CASSIQGLGGYTF
>TRBD1|TRBJ2-7|few|TRBV6-2/TRBV6-3
TGTGCCAGCAGTACCCGGACAGGGCCCGCCTACGAGCAGTACTTC
CASSTRTGPAYEQYF
>NA|TRBJ1-1|NA|TRBV19
TGTGCCAGTAGTATAGGGGGACACACTGAAGCTTTCTTT
CASSIGGHTEAFF
>NA|TRBJ2-7|NA|TRBV18
TGTGCCAGCTCACTCTCCGGGACACGGACCTACGAGCAGTACTTC
CASSLSGTRTYEQYF
>NA|TRBJ1-1|NA|TRBV5-1
TGCGCCAGCAGAGGGGGGAACACTGAAGCTTTCTTT
CASRGGNTEAFF
>TRBD1|TRBJ1-3|NA|TRBV6-2/TRBV6-3
TGTGCCAGCAGTTACCGCGGACAGGGAGGTCCTGGAAACACCATATATTTT
CASSYRGQGGPGNTIYF
>TRBD1|TRBJ2-3|NA|TRBV7-9
TGTGCCAGCAGCGGACAGGGCCACACAGATACGCAGTATTTT
CASSGQGHTDTQYF
>NA|TRBJ1-1|NA|TRBV6-1
TGTGCCAGCAGTGAAGCGGACAGACGTACATGCGAAGCTTTCTTT
CASSEADRRTCEAFF
>TRBD2|TRBJ2-5|NA|TRBV4-2
TGTGCCAGCAGCCAAGATATAAGTCTAGGGAGGGCCCAGTACTTC
CASSQDISLGRAQYF
>TRBD1|TRBJ2-1|NA|TRBV10-2
TGCGCCAGCAGTGGACAGGGCTACAATGAGCAGTTCTTC
CASSGQGYNEQFF
>NA|TRBJ2-2|once|TRBV4-1
TGCGCCAGCAGCCAAGACTCCGTACTGCGGACCGGGGAGCTGTTTTTT
CASSQDSVLRTGELFF
>NA|TRBJ2-7|NA|TRBV21-1
TGTGCCAGCAGCAAAGTTTTAGGGGGACAGGGGAGCTACGAGCAGTACTTC
CASSKVLGGQGSYEQYF
>TRBD2|TRBJ2-1|NA|TRBV5-4
TGTGCCAGCAGCCCGCCTAGCGGGGGGGATGAGCAGTTCTTC
CASSPPSGGDEQFF
>TRBD1|TRBJ1-3|NA|TRBV10-3
TGTGCCACCGGGACAGGGAAGGGAAACACCATATATTTT
CATGTGKGNTIYF
>NA|TRBJ1-5|NA|TRBV2
TGTGCCAGCAGTGAAGCGGCGGGCAATCAGCCCCAGCATTTT
CASSEAAGNQPQHF